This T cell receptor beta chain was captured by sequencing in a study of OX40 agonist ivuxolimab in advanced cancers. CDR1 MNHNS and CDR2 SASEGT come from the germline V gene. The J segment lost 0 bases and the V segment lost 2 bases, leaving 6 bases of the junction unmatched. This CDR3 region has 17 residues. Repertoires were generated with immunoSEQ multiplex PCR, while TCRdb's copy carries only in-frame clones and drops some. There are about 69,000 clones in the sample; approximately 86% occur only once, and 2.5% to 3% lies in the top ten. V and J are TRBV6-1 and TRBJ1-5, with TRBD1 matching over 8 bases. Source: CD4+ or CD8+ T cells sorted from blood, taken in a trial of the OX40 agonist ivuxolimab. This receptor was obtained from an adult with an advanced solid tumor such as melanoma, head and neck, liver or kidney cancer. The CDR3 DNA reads TGTGCCAGCAGTGAACTGGACAGGGCCTATAGCAATCAGCCCCAGCATTTT. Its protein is CASSELDRAYSNQPQHF.